This TCR beta chain was captured in a study of CD8 T cells in Susac syndrome. In blood CD8+ and CD4+ T cells, TCR beta underwent sequencing. The RNA input was roughly 0.5 to 1 ug, and it was reverse transcribed with random hexamers. Amplification of the TCR beta CDR3 was carried out by immunoSEQ multiplex PCR, which spanned a total of 54 Vbeta and 13 Jbeta segments. TCRdb re-called the immunoSEQ multiplex PCR reads with MiXCR, one entry per CDR3 protein. Among 100,000 to 150,000 distinct CDR3 sequences, approximately 93% were seen once, and the ten largest hold roughly 0.3%. The V end lost 4 bases, the J end lost 10 bases, and 22 bases lay between the germline ends. This CDR3 has 16 amino acids. The germline V gene encodes CDR1 MGHRA and CDR2 YSYEKL.

The sequencing input was CD8+ T cells from PBMCs. The clonotype originates from a human donor with multiple sclerosis. The chain uses TRBV4-1 and TRBJ2-2; D remains ambiguous. This CDR3 reads CASSPSRRTNPLELFF. The CDR3 DNA follows: TGCGCCAGCAGCCCCTCGAGACGGACGAACCCATTGGAGCTGTTTTTT.